This TCR beta chain was retrieved from a study of blood T cells in healthy people across ages. For the second PCR, which ran for about 6 to 11 cycles, a sample-barcoded 5' primer and a J-beta primer mix were used. One entry per CDR3 protein results from TCRdb running MiXCR on the 5' RACE reads. This table holds approximately 800,000 distinct CDR3 sequences, under 40% found once. Trimming took off 6 bases at V and 0 bases at J, with 6 bases between the two ends. The CDR3 contains 13 residues. Germline-derived CDR1 and CDR2 are SGHTA and FQGNSA. The table lists this clonotype with many counts. This clonotype was sampled from a man aged 18 to 30 in good health. The chain has TRBV7-2 and TRBJ2-1; D not certain. Sequencing input: blood. CDR3: CASRPSSYNEQFF. Here the CDR3 DNA reads TGTGCCAGCAGACCTTCCTCCTACAATGAGCAGTTCTTC.